Below, one T cell receptor (beta chain) is given with its context. The V gene's germline CDR1 is LNHDA and CDR2 SQIVND (reference sequence). V shed 8 bases and J 5 bases; nucleotides not matched to a gene: 5. The CDR3 contains 14 residues. Assay used: immunoSEQ multiplex PCR; TCRdb lists only in-frame clones, some missing. The repertoire consists of about 15,000 clones, with 75% to 90% occurring once and the leading ten covering less than 2%. The data derive from a study of T cell repertoires and Cas9 in healthy adults. The V call is TRBV19, the J call TRBJ1-4; 10 bases match TRBD1. Specimen: Tregs (CD4+, CD25+, CD127-, CD137-, CD154-) from PBMCs; culture status not recorded. The receptor was isolated from a human donor in good health. The CDR3 spells CASQGGQGNEKLFF. CDR3 bases: TGTGCCAGTCAAGGGGGACAGGGGAATGAAAAACTGTTTTTT.